The rows below give T cell receptor beta chains drawn from one sample of a study of spatial heterogeneity in lung cancer. TCRdb used MiXCR to reprocess the 5' RACE reads, holding one entry per CDR3 protein. Among roughly 9,300 distinct CDR3 sequences listed, 6.3% were seen once. The material was lung tumor tissue, obtained at surgery. The receptors come from a male donor with early-stage non-small cell lung cancer. Both conserved end residues are part of each CDR3. The order of the fields is V gene, J gene, clone size, D gene, CDR3 protein, CDR3 DNA. The D gene is left open where the match is weak. Expanded clones are given a class, and other clones once, few, many or no size at all.

v_gene: TRBV13; j_gene: TRBJ2-7; abundance: few; d_gene: .; CDR3aa: CASSARADSSYEQYF; CDR3nt: TGTGCCAGCAGCGCCCGGGCGGACAGTAGCTACGAGCAGTACTTC
v_gene: TRBV6-5; j_gene: TRBJ2-5; abundance: many; d_gene: TRBD2; CDR3aa: CASSYSMFSGGQETQYF; CDR3nt: TGTGCCAGCAGTTATTCGATGTTTAGCGGGGGTCAAGAGACCCAGTACTTC
v_gene: TRBV5-4; j_gene: TRBJ2-1; abundance: many; d_gene: .; CDR3aa: CASSLLHEQFF; CDR3nt: TGTGCCAGCAGCTTGCTCCATGAGCAGTTCTTC
v_gene: TRBV6-1; j_gene: TRBJ2-3; abundance: few; d_gene: .; CDR3aa: CASTASTDTQYF; CDR3nt: TGTGCCAGCACCGCCAGCACAGATACGCAGTATTTT
v_gene: TRBV20-1; j_gene: TRBJ1-2; abundance: .; d_gene: .; CDR3aa: CSARRGGNYGYTF; CDR3nt: TGCAGTGCTAGGAGGGGCGGTAACTATGGCTACACCTTC
v_gene: TRBV20-1; j_gene: TRBJ1-1; abundance: medium-sized; d_gene: .; CDR3aa: CSAKRGLNTEAFF; CDR3nt: TGCAGTGCTAAAAGGGGATTGAACACTGAAGCTTTCTTT
v_gene: TRBV24-1; j_gene: TRBJ2-3; abundance: .; d_gene: TRBD2; CDR3aa: CATSGGTSGGIDTQYF; CDR3nt: TGTGCCACCAGTGGTGGGACTAGCGGGGGGATAGATACGCAGTATTTT
v_gene: TRBV5-1; j_gene: TRBJ1-4; abundance: many; d_gene: TRBD1; CDR3aa: CASSQRTGNNEKLFF; CDR3nt: TGCGCCAGCAGCCAGAGGACAGGGAATAACGAAAAACTGTTTTTT
v_gene: TRBV11-2; j_gene: TRBJ2-1; abundance: many; d_gene: .; CDR3aa: CASTPFWTVTNNEQFF; CDR3nt: TGTGCCAGCACCCCATTTTGGACAGTCACCAACAATGAGCAGTTCTTC
v_gene: TRBV2; j_gene: TRBJ2-5; abundance: .; d_gene: TRBD1; CDR3aa: CVSSFSTGVEETQYF; CDR3nt: TGTGTCAGCAGCTTCTCGACAGGGGTAGAAGAGACCCAGTACTTC
v_gene: TRBV6-2/TRBV6-3; j_gene: TRBJ2-1; abundance: many; d_gene: .; CDR3aa: CASSYDPWTANEQFF; CDR3nt: TGTGCCAGCAGTTACGACCCATGGACAGCGAATGAGCAGTTCTTC
v_gene: TRBV12-3/TRBV12-4; j_gene: TRBJ2-1; abundance: .; d_gene: TRBD2; CDR3aa: CASIFSGGLDEQFF; CDR3nt: TGTGCCAGCATCTTTAGCGGGGGCCTCGATGAGCAGTTCTTC
v_gene: TRBV11-3; j_gene: TRBJ2-1; abundance: few; d_gene: .; CDR3aa: CASSLTLARGDNEQFF; CDR3nt: TGTGCCAGCAGCTTAACTCTGGCCCGGGGTGACAATGAGCAGTTCTTC
v_gene: TRBV5-8; j_gene: TRBJ2-3; abundance: few; d_gene: .; CDR3aa: CASSLREPDTQYF; CDR3nt: TGTGCCAGCAGCTTGAGGGAACCAGATACGCAGTATTTT
v_gene: TRBV18; j_gene: TRBJ2-3; abundance: many; d_gene: .; CDR3aa: CASSPPGGTDTQYF; CDR3nt: TGTGCCAGCTCACCACCGGGCGGCACAGATACGCAGTATTTT
v_gene: TRBV3-1; j_gene: TRBJ1-5; abundance: many; d_gene: .; CDR3aa: CASSQAGDQPQHF; CDR3nt: TGTGCCAGCAGCCAAGCAGGTGATCAGCCCCAGCATTTT
v_gene: TRBV11-3; j_gene: TRBJ2-7; abundance: .; d_gene: .; CDR3aa: CASSLGRLATEQYF; CDR3nt: TGTGCCAGCAGCTTAGGTCGTCTAGCGACCGAGCAGTACTTC
v_gene: TRBV23-1; j_gene: TRBJ2-7; abundance: many; d_gene: .; CDR3aa: CASSQGSGGPYSYEQYF; CDR3nt: TGCGCCAGCAGTCAGGGTTCAGGGGGGCCCTACTCCTACGAGCAGTACTTC
v_gene: TRBV28; j_gene: TRBJ2-7; abundance: .; d_gene: .; CDR3aa: CASSRSISSGPFAYEQYF; CDR3nt: TGTGCCAGCAGTCGCTCTATTTCCAGTGGACCTTTTGCCTACGAGCAGTACTTC